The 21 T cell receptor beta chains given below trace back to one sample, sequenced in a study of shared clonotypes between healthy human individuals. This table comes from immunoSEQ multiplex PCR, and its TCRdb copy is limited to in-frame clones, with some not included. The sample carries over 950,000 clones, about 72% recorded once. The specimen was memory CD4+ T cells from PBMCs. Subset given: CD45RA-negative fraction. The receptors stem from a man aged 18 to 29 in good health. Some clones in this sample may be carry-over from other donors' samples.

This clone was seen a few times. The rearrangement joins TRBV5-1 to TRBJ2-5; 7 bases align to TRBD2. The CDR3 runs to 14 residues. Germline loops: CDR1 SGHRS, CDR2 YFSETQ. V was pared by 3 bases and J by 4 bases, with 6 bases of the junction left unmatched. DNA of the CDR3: TGCGCCAGCAGCTCCCAGTGGGGGGGAGAGACCCAGTACTTC. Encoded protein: CASSSQWGGETQYF.

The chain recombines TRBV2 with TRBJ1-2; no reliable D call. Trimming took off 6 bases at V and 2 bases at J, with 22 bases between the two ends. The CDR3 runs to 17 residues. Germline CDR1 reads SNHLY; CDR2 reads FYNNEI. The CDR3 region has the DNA TGTGCCAGCAGGGCGAGAAATGCCGGGCCCGGCAACTATGGCTACACCTTC. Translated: CASRARNAGPGNYGYTF.

Written as DNA, the CDR3 is TGCGCCAGCAGCGCCCTTCTTTGGGACAGGGGGCGCAATGAGCAGTTCTTC. Translation: CASSALLWDRGRNEQFF. This chain links TRBV5-1 with TRBJ2-1; the match to TRBD1 covers 12 bases. The V and J ends lost 4 bases and 6 bases, in that order; junction bases with no gene match: 11. The CDR3 spans 17 residues. CDR1 is SGHRS and CDR2 is YFSETQ in the germline V gene.

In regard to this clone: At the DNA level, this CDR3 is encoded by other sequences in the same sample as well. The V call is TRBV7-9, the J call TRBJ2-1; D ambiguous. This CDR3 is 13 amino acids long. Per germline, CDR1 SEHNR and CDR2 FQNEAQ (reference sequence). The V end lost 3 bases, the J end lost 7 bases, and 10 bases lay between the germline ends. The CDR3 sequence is CASSLGGPNEQFF. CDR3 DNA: TGTGCCAGCAGCTTGGGCGGACCGAATGAGCAGTTCTTC. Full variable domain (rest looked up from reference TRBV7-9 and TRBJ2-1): DTGVSQNPRHKITKRGQNVTFRCDPISEHNRLYWYRQTLGQGPEFLTYFQNEAQLEKSRLLSDRFSAERPKGSFSTLEIQRTEQGDSAMYLCASSLGGPNEQFFGPGTRLTVL.

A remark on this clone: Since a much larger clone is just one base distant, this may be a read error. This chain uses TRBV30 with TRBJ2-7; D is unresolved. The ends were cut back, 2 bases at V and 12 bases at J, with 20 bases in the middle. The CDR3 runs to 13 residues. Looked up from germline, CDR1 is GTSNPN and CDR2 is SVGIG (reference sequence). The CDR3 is CAWSMPAEPSAYF. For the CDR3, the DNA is TGTGCCTGGAGTATGCCGGCGGAGCCGTCTGCGTACTTC.

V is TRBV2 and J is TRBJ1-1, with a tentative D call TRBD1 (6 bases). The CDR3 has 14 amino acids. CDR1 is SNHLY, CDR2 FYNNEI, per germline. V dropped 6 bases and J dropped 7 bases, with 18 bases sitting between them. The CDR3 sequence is CASRTGTQEYEAFF. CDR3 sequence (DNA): TGTGCCAGCAGGACCGGGACACAAGAATATGAAGCTTTCTTT. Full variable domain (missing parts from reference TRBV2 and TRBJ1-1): EPEVTQTPSHQVTQMGQEVILRCVPISNHLYFYWYRQILGQKVEFLVSFYNNEISEKSEIFDDQFSVERPDGSNFTLKIRSTKLEDSAMYFCASRTGTQEYEAFFGQGTRLTVV.

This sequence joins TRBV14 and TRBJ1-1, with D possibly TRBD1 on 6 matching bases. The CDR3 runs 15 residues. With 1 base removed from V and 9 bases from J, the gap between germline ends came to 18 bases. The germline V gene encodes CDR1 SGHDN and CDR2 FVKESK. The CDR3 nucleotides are TGTGCCAGCAGCCAAGTGCATAGGACAGAAAACCAAGCTTTCTTT. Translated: CASSQVHRTENQAFF. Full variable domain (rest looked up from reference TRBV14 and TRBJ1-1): EAGVTQFPSHSVIEKGQTVTLRCDPISGHDNLYWYRRVMGKEIKFLLHFVKESKQDESGMPNNRFLAERTGGTYSTLKVQPAELEDSGVYFCASSQVHRTENQAFFGQGTRLTVV.

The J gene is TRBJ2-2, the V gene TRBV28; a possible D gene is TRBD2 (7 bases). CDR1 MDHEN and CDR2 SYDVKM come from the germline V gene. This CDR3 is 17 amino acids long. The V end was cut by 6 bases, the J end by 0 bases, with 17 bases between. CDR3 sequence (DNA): TGTGCCAGCAGCCCGGGGCGGGGGCGCGCGAACACCGGGGAGCTGTTTTTT. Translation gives CASSPGRGRANTGELFF.

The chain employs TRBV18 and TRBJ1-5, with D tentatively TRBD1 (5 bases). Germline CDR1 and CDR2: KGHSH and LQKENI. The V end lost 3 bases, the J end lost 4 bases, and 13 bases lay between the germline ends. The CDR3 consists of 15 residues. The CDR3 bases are TGTGCCAGCTCACCTACGCAGGGTAATAATCAGCCCCAGCATTTT. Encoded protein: CASSPTQGNNQPQHF.

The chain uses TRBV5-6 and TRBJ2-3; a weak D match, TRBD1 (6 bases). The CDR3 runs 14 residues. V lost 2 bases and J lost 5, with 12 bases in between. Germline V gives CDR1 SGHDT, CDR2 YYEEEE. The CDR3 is CASSFLGAEDTQYF. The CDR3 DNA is TGTGCCAGCAGCTTTCTGGGGGCAGAAGATACGCAGTATTTT.

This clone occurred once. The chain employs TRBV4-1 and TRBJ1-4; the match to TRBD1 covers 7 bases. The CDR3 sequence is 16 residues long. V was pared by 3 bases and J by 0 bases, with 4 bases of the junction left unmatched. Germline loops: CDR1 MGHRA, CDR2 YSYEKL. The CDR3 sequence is CASSQTGFPTNEKLFF. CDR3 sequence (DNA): TGCGCCAGCAGCCAGACAGGGTTCCCAACTAATGAAAAACTGTTTTTT.

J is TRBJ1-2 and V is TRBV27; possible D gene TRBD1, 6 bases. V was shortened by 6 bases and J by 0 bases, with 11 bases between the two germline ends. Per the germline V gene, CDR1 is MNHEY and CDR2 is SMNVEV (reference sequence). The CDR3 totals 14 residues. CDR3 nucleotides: TGTGCCAGCAGGGGACAAGGTTCTAACTATGGCTACACCTTC. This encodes CASRGQGSNYGYTF.

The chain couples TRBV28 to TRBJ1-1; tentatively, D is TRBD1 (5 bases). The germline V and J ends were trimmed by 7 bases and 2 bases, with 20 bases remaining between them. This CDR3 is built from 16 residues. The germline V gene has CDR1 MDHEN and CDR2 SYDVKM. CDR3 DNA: TGTGCCAGCACCCTTGATGGGGCCCAGTCTAACACTGAAGCTTTCTTT. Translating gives CASTLDGAQSNTEAFF.

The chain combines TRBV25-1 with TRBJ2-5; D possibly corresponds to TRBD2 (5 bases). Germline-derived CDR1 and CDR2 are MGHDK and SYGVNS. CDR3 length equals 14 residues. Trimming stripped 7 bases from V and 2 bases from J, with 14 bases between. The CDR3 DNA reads TGTGCCAGCATTCCGAGCGGCCTACAAGAGACCCAGTACTTC. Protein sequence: CASIPSGLQETQYF.

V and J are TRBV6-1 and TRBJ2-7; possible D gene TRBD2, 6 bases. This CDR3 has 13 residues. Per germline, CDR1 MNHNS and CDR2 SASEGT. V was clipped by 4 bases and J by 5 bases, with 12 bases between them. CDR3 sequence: CASSVVREDEQYF. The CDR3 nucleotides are TGTGCCAGCAGTGTCGTAAGGGAGGACGAGCAGTACTTC.

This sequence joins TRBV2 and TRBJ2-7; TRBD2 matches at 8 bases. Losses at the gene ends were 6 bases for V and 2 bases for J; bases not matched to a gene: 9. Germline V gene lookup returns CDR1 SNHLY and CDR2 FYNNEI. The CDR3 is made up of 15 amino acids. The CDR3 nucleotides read TGTGCCAGCAGCCCTACCCGTAGCGGGGCCTACGAGCAGTACTTC. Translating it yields CASSPTRSGAYEQYF.

CDR3 amino acids: CASSIASGSGEQYF. Written as DNA, the CDR3 is TGTGCCAGTAGTATAGCAAGCGGGAGTGGAGAGCAGTACTTC. The chain uses TRBV19 and TRBJ2-7; TRBD2 matches 8 bases. V was clipped by 1 base and J by 7 bases; unmatched bases: 6. Germline CDR1 is LNHDA and CDR2 is SQIVND (reference sequence). The CDR3 runs 14 residues.

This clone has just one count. The CDR3 loop is CASSREWGKETQYF. CDR3 sequence (DNA): TGTGCCAGCAGTCGGGAATGGGGGAAGGAGACCCAGTACTTC. V usage is TRBV2 and J usage is TRBJ2-5; either TRBD1 or TRBD2 may fit D (5 bases each). Trimming cost V 5 bases and J 5 bases, with 15 bases left between them. In germline, CDR1 is SNHLY, CDR2 FYNNEI. This CDR3 region has 14 residues.

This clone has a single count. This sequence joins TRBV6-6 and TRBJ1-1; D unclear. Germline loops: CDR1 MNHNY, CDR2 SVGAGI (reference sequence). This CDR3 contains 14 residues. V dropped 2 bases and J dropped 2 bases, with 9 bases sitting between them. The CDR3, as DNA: TGTGCCAGCAGTTACAGCGCACTCAACACTGAAGCTTTCTTT. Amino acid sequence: CASSYSALNTEAFF.

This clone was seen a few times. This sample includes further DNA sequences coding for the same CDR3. DNA for the CDR3: TGCGCCAGCAGCTTGGCGGGAGATACGCAGTATTTT. Its protein is CASSLAGDTQYF. The chain couples TRBV5-1 to TRBJ2-3; D remains ambiguous. The CDR3 runs to 12 residues. Germline V CDR1 and CDR2: SGHRS, YFSETQ. V lost 0 bases and J 5 bases, leaving 4 bases between the germline ends. The full variable domain, with the rest looked up from reference TRBV5-1 and TRBJ2-3, is KAGVTQTPRYLIKTRGQQVTLSCSPISGHRSVSWYQQTPGQGLQFLFEYFSETQRNKGNFPGRFSGRQFSNSRSEMNVSTLELGDSALYLCASSLAGDTQYFGPGTRLTVL.

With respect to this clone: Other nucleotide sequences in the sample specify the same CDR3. The CDR3 sequence is CASSIAGGSYEQYF. Written as DNA, the CDR3 is TGTGCCAGTAGTATCGCGGGAGGCTCCTACGAGCAGTACTTC. The chain joins TRBV19 to TRBJ2-7; 8 bases match TRBD2. Germline-derived CDR1 and CDR2 are LNHDA and SQIVND (reference sequence). V lost 3 bases and J lost 0; bases outside the gene matches: 1. This CDR3 contains 14 residues.